The rows below give T cell receptor beta chains drawn from one sample of a study of control samples from healthy donors and cancer patients. The protocol was immunoSEQ multiplex PCR, while the TCRdb copy is restricted to in-frame clones and leaves out a portion. The table includes around 180,000 clones, about 90% detected once. Material: blood. The receptors come from a woman aged 40 to 50 in good health. Both conserved end residues are part of each CDR3. A D gene is named only where the DNA matches it firmly. Size values are once, few and many counts, or a class for expanded clones, and some rows have none.

clone size	V gene	D gene	J gene	CDR3 protein	CDR3 DNA
NA	TRBV28	NA	TRBJ1-5	CASREHGNQPQHF	TGTGCCAGCAGGGAACATGGCAATCAGCCCCAGCATTTT
NA	TRBV6-6	NA	TRBJ1-3	CASSYSAPGSGNTIYF	TGTGCCAGCAGTTACTCGGCTCCGGGCTCTGGAAACACCATATATTTT
NA	TRBV5-1	NA	TRBJ2-7	CASSWRSDGYEQYF	TGCGCCAGCAGCTGGCGCTCGGATGGATACGAGCAGTACTTC
NA	TRBV12-3/TRBV12-4	NA	TRBJ1-4	CASSEGLGGKLFF	TGTGCCAGCAGTGAGGGGTTGGGCGGTAAACTGTTTTTT
NA	TRBV5-5	NA	TRBJ2-1	CASSRQGSNEQFF	TGTGCCAGCAGCCGCCAAGGAAGTAATGAGCAGTTCTTC
NA	TRBV3-1/TRBV3-2	TRBD1	TRBJ1-1	CASRNRGLNTEAFF	TGTGCCAGCCGGAACAGGGGGCTGAACACTGAAGCTTTCTTT
once	TRBV5-6	NA	TRBJ2-7	CASSLVETTYEQYF	TGTGCCAGCAGCTTGGTCGAGACAACCTACGAGCAGTACTTC
NA	TRBV19	NA	TRBJ1-6	CASSARGQSYNSPLHF	TGTGCCAGTAGTGCGCGGGGGCAGAGCTATAATTCACCCCTCCACTTT
NA	TRBV5-6	TRBD2	TRBJ2-3	CASSSKSGGGWADTQYF	TGTGCCAGCAGCTCAAAGAGCGGGGGGGGTTGGGCAGATACGCAGTATTTT
once	TRBV2	NA	TRBJ2-3	CASSQQGGTSTDTQYF	TGTGCCAGCAGCCAACAGGGGGGGACTAGCACAGATACGCAGTATTTT
once	TRBV29-1	NA	TRBJ2-7	CSVDGDNYEQYF	TGCAGCGTTGATGGGGACAACTACGAGCAGTACTTC
NA	TRBV6-6	TRBD2	TRBJ2-3	CASTQGLAGGQDTQYF	TGTGCCAGCACCCAGGGACTAGCGGGGGGGCAAGATACGCAGTATTTT
NA	TRBV18	NA	TRBJ2-3	CASSQDWTSTDTQYF	TGTGCCAGCTCCCAAGACTGGACTAGCACAGATACGCAGTATTTT
NA	TRBV2	TRBD2	TRBJ2-7	CATSGREGGTDEQYF	TGTGCCACCTCGGGGCGGGAGGGAGGCACGGACGAGCAGTACTTC
NA	TRBV3-1/TRBV3-2	NA	TRBJ1-4	CASSQGGRGREKLFF	TGTGCCAGCAGCCAAGGAGGCAGGGGTCGCGAAAAACTGTTTTTT
NA	TRBV6-5	NA	TRBJ1-4	CASRNSERFEKLFF	TGTGCCAGCAGGAACTCGGAGCGGTTTGAAAAACTGTTTTTT
NA	TRBV7-8	TRBD2	TRBJ2-2	CASSNSGGVAELFF	TGTGCCAGCAGCAATAGCGGGGGGGTGGCGGAGCTGTTTTTT
NA	TRBV10-3	TRBD1	TRBJ1-6	CAISEPGQGNSPLHF	TGTGCCATCAGTGAGCCGGGACAGGGCAATTCACCCCTCCACTTT
NA	TRBV15	NA	TRBJ1-1	CATSRGQTSTGNTEAFF	TGTGCCACCAGCAGAGGACAAACTTCGACAGGTAACACTGAAGCTTTCTTT
NA	TRBV18	NA	TRBJ2-2	CASSGVQNTGELFF	TGTGCCAGCTCGGGGGTACAAAACACCGGGGAGCTGTTTTTT
NA	TRBV7-9	TRBD1	TRBJ1-2	CASSLGQANYGYTF	TGTGCCAGCAGCCTAGGACAGGCGAACTATGGCTACACCTTC
NA	TRBV5-1	NA	TRBJ1-1	CASNPLNTAAFF	TGCGCCAGCAACCCCTTGAACACTGCAGCTTTCTTT
NA	TRBV9	NA	TRBJ1-4	CASSEGGRGEKLFF	TGTGCCAGCAGCGAAGGGGGGCGCGGGGAAAAACTGTTTTTT
NA	TRBV2	NA	TRBJ2-1	CASRASENLQFF	TGTGCCAGCAGGGCTAGCGAGAATCTGCAGTTCTTC
few	TRBV5-8	TRBD1	TRBJ2-3	CASSEDRGFSTQYF	TGTGCCAGCAGCGAGGACAGGGGGTTTAGTACGCAGTATTTT
NA	TRBV10-2	TRBD1	TRBJ1-5	CASPEGGRYRGLAGNQPQHF	TGCGCCAGCCCCGAAGGTGGGAGGTACAGGGGGCTCGCGGGCAATCAGCCCCAGCATTTT
once	TRBV7-8	NA	TRBJ1-5	CASSLESWQGSPNQPQHF	TGTGCCAGCAGCTTAGAAAGTTGGCAGGGGAGTCCAAATCAGCCCCAGCATTTT
NA	TRBV5-1	NA	TRBJ2-7	CASTTGGANIYEQYF	TGCGCCAGCACGACTGGGGGGGCGAATATTTACGAGCAGTACTTC
once	TRBV23-1	NA	TRBJ2-6	CASSQVGRISGANVLTF	TGCGCCAGCAGTCAGGTTGGAAGGATTTCTGGGGCCAACGTCCTGACTTTC
once	TRBV27	NA	TRBJ1-5	CASSPQGSNLNQPQHF	TGTGCCAGCTCGCCCCAGGGTTCCAATTTAAATCAGCCCCAGCATTTT
NA	TRBV4-1	NA	TRBJ2-4	CASSQGWAGDNIQYF	TGCGCCAGCAGCCAAGGCTGGGCCGGAGACAACATTCAGTACTTC
NA	TRBV15	TRBD2	TRBJ2-1	CATSRDQTGGGNEQFF	TGTGCCACCAGCAGAGATCAAACCGGGGGAGGGAATGAGCAGTTCTTC
NA	TRBV11-2	NA	TRBJ2-7	CASSLYQETYEQYF	TGTGCCAGCAGCTTATATCAGGAAACCTACGAGCAGTACTTC
NA	TRBV6-2/TRBV6-3	TRBD1	TRBJ1-2	CASSRTSQGDGYTF	TGTGCCAGCAGCCGGACCTCGCAGGGGGATGGCTACACCTTC
NA	TRBV6-5	TRBD1	TRBJ1-2	CASTRGQGYTF	TGTGCCAGCACCAGGGGGCAGGGCTACACCTTC
NA	TRBV5-1	NA	TRBJ1-1	CASSRGTVEDTEAFF	TGCGCCAGCAGCCGTGGGACCGTGGAAGATACTGAAGCTTTCTTT
NA	TRBV5-1	TRBD2	TRBJ2-1	CASSPGSGGGPNNEQFF	TGCGCCAGCAGCCCCGGTTCTGGCGGGGGGCCCAACAATGAGCAGTTCTTC
NA	TRBV3-1/TRBV3-2	NA	TRBJ1-2	CASSHRGPGHTF	TGTGCCAGCAGCCACCGAGGCCCCGGTCACACCTTC
NA	TRBV6-5	NA	TRBJ2-3	CASSLDGLTDTQYF	TGTGCCAGCAGCCTGGACGGTCTCACAGATACGCAGTATTTT
NA	TRBV19	NA	TRBJ1-1	CASSDTANTEAFF	TGTGCCAGTAGTGACACTGCGAACACTGAAGCTTTCTTT
NA	TRBV5-5	NA	TRBJ1-1	CASSLGMMNTEAFF	TGTGCCAGCAGCTTAGGGATGATGAACACTGAAGCTTTCTTT
NA	TRBV7-8	TRBD1	TRBJ1-3	CASSLGATGAGNTIYF	TGTGCCAGCAGCTTAGGAGCGACAGGGGCAGGAAACACCATATATTTT
NA	TRBV6-1	NA	TRBJ2-7	CASSEGPNRSEQYF	TGTGCCAGCAGTGAAGGGCCAAACCGGAGCGAGCAGTACTTC
once	TRBV2	NA	TRBJ1-5	CASSKPGNQPQHF	TGTGCCAGCAGTAAGCCGGGCAATCAGCCCCAGCATTTT
NA	TRBV5-1	NA	TRBJ1-2	CASSFEGMNGYTF	TGCGCCAGCAGCTTCGAGGGGATGAATGGCTACACCTTC
NA	TRBV5-4	NA	TRBJ1-1	CASRLITGEAFF	TGTGCCAGCAGACTGATTACAGGTGAAGCTTTCTTT
NA	TRBV7-9	NA	TRBJ2-3	CASSFGGAADTQYF	TGTGCCAGCAGCTTTGGAGGGGCTGCAGATACGCAGTATTTT
NA	TRBV7-9	NA	TRBJ1-4	CASSYPRGTMEKLFF	TGTGCCAGCAGCTACCCGAGGGGGACAATGGAAAAACTGTTTTTT
NA	TRBV2	NA	TRBJ1-2	CASMGDGSNYGYTF	TGTGCCAGCATGGGGGACGGGTCTAACTATGGCTACACCTTC
NA	TRBV24-1	NA	TRBJ2-6	CATSDFSPLSGANVLTF	TGTGCCACCAGTGATTTTAGCCCACTCTCTGGGGCCAACGTCCTGACTTTC
NA	TRBV7-2	TRBD1	TRBJ2-7	CASSVSGTGRYEQYF	TGTGCCAGCAGCGTATCCGGGACAGGGAGATACGAGCAGTACTTC
NA	TRBV6-5	NA	TRBJ1-1	CASSSQGVTEAFF	TGTGCCAGCAGTAGCCAGGGAGTCACTGAAGCTTTCTTT
NA	TRBV19	NA	TRBJ1-5	CASSIVDLGNQPQHF	TGTGCCAGTAGTATAGTGGACTTAGGGAATCAGCCCCAGCATTTT
NA	TRBV4-1	NA	TRBJ2-7	CASSHGRSYEQYF	TGCGCCAGCAGCCATGGCCGGTCCTACGAGCAGTACTTC